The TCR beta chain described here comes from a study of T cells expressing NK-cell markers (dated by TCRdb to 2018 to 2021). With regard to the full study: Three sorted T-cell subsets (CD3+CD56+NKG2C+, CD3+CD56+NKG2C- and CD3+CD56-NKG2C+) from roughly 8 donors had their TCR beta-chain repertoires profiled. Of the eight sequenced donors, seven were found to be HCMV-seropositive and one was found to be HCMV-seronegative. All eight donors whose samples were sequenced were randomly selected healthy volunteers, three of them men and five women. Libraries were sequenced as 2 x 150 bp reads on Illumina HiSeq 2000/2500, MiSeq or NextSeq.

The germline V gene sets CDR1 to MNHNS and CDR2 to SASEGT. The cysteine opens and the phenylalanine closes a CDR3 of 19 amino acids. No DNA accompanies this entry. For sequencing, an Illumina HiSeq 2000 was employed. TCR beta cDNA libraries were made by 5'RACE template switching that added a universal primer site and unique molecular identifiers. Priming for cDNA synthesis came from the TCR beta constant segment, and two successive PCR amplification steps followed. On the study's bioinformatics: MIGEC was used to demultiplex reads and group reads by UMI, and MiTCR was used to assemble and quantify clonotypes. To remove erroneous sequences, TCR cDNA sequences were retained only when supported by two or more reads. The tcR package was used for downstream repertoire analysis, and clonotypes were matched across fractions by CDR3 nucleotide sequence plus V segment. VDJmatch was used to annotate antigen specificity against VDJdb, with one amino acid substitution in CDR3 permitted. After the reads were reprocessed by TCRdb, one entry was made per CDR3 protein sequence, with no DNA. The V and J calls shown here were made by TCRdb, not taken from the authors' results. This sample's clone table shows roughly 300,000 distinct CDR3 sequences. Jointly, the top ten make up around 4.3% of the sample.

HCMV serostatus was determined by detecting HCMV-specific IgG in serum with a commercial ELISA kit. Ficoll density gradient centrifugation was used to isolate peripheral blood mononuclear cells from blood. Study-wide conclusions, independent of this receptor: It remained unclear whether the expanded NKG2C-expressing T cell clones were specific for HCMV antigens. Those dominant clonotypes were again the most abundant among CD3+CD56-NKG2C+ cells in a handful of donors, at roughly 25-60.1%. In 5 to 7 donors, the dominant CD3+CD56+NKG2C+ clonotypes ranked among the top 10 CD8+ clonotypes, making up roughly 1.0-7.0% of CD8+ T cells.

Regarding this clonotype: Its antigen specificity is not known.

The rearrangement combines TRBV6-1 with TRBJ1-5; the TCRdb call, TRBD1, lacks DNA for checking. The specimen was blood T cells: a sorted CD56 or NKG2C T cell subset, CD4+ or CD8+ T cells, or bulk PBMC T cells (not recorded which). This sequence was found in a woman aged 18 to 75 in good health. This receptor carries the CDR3 CASSPRWTGGAIGNQPQHF.